The 17 T cell receptor beta chains in this list originate from one sample, sequenced in a study of cytomegalovirus exposure and HLA in healthy donors. Primers: 60 Vbeta forward and 13 Jbeta reverse. Repertoires were generated with immunoSEQ multiplex PCR, while TCRdb's copy carries only in-frame clones and drops some. The sample comprises about 160,000 clones, 65% to 85% of which are singletons, and 2% to 3% rests with the top ten. The sequenced sample consisted of PBMCs. The receptors here all came from a woman aged 35 to 49 in good health and CMV-seropositive.

The V and J genes are TRBV10-1 and TRBJ2-5; TRBD2 aligns across 11 bases. J was trimmed by 2 bases and V by 3 bases; bases with no gene match: 2. Germline CDR1 reads WNHNN; CDR2 reads SYGVQD (reference sequence). CDR3 length: 15 amino acids. The CDR3 loop is CASSDSSGGQETQYF. CDR3 nucleotides: TGCGCCAGCAGTGATTCTAGCGGGGGGCAAGAGACCCAGTACTTC.

The chain employs TRBV7-2 and TRBJ1-5; D gene uncertain. Germline V CDR1 and CDR2: SGHTA, FQGNSA. This CDR3 is 15 amino acids long. Trimming took off 8 bases at V and 0 bases at J, with 14 bases between the two ends. CDR3: CASGVTRDSNQPQHF. CDR3 DNA sequence: TGTGCCAGCGGAGTAACCAGAGATAGCAATCAGCCCCAGCATTTT. Using reference TRBV7-2 and TRBJ1-5 for the parts outside the CDR3, the full variable domain is GAGVSQSPSNKVTEKGKDVELRCDPISGHTALYWYRQSLGQGLEFLIYFQGNSAPDKSGLPSDRFSAERTGGSVSTLTIQRTQQEDSAVYLCASGVTRDSNQPQHFGDGTRLSIL.

The chain joins TRBV5-1 to TRBJ2-5; tentatively, D is TRBD1 (5 bases). Germline V gene lookup returns CDR1 SGHRS and CDR2 YFSETQ. Trimming took 7 bases from V and 5 from J, leaving 9 bases between them. This CDR3 is built from 11 residues. For the CDR3, the DNA is TGCGCCAGCCAGGGTCAGGAGACCCAGTACTTC. Residues: CASQGQETQYF.

The V call is TRBV10-3, the J call TRBJ2-1; 8 bases line up with TRBD2. Trimming took 7 bases from V and 4 from J; bases not matched to a gene: 9. Looked up from germline, CDR1 is ENHRY and CDR2 is SYGVKD. The CDR3 length is 15 residues. The CDR3 spells CAITHLRGAYNEQFF. The CDR3 DNA is TGTGCCATCACCCATCTGCGGGGGGCTTACAATGAGCAGTTCTTC.

In DNA, the CDR3 is TGCGCCAGCAGCGCAGGGGGAGAGACCCAGTACTTC. Protein: CASSAGGETQYF. This chain links TRBV10-1 with TRBJ2-5, with 7 nucleotides matching TRBD1. Looked up from germline, CDR1 is WNHNN and CDR2 is SYGVQD (reference sequence). Trimming at V came to 6 bases and at J to 4 bases, leaving 2 bases not matched to a gene. This CDR3 comprises 12 residues.

The chain joins TRBV2 to TRBJ2-5, with 8 nucleotides matching TRBD1. The CDR3 loop spans 14 amino acids. Trimming at V came to 7 bases and at J to 4 bases, leaving 8 bases not matched to a gene. The germline V gene encodes CDR1 SNHLY and CDR2 FYNNEI. In nucleotides, the CDR3 is TGTGCCAGCATCGTTAACAGGGGGGCAGAGACCCAGTACTTC. It encodes CASIVNRGAETQYF.

The CDR3 region is CASSSSSGGTYNEQFF. The CDR3 DNA sequence: TGTGCCAGTAGTTCCTCTAGCGGGGGGACCTACAATGAGCAGTTCTTC. The chain employs TRBV19 and TRBJ2-1; 11 positions match TRBD2. The CDR3 totals 16 residues. Trimming cost V 5 bases and J 2 bases; bases outside gene matches: 5. The germline V gene has CDR1 LNHDA and CDR2 SQIVND (reference sequence). Based on the CDR3 plus reference TRBV19 and TRBJ2-1, the full variable domain is DGGITQSPKYLFRKEGQNVTLSCEQNLNHDAMYWYRQDPGQGLRLIYYSQIVNDFQKGDIAEGYSVSREKKESFPLTVTSAQKNPTAFYLCASSSSSGGTYNEQFFGPGTRLTVL.

This chain joins TRBV7-6 and TRBJ2-2, with D perhaps matching TRBD1 (6 bases). The CDR3 runs to 13 residues. Trimming cost V 5 bases and J 6 bases, with 10 bases left between them. Germline CDR1 SGHVS, CDR2 FNYEAQ. CDR3 sequence: CASSPGQSGELFF. DNA for the CDR3: TGTGCCAGCAGCCCCGGACAGTCCGGGGAGCTGTTTTTT.

The V call is TRBV6-5, the J call TRBJ1-1; perhaps TRBD1 as D (6 bases). Trimming stripped 2 bases from V and 3 bases from J, with 10 bases between. The CDR3 sequence is 14 residues long. Germline CDR1 MNHEY, CDR2 SVGAGI. The CDR3 here is CASSYNGQHTEAFF. CDR3 sequence (DNA): TGTGCCAGCAGTTACAACGGACAGCACACTGAAGCTTTCTTT.

CDR3 loop: CASSLDWRKYF. CDR3 coding DNA: TGTGCCAGCAGCTTAGATTGGAGAAAGTACTTC. This chain uses TRBV7-6 with TRBJ2-7, with D unresolved. The CDR3 length is 11 residues. Trimming removed 1 base from V and 11 bases from J, with 9 bases in between. Germline CDR1 SGHVS, CDR2 FNYEAQ.

The rearrangement uses TRBV7-2 and TRBJ1-1, with 7 bases aligning to TRBD1. CDR1 and CDR2 (germline): SGHTA, FQGNSA. The CDR3 runs to 17 residues. Losses at the gene ends were 5 bases for V and 1 base for J; bases not matched to a gene: 13. Here the CDR3 DNA reads TGTGCCAGCAGCCCTGACAGGGTCGGAGTGCGGAACACTGAAGCTTTCTTT. This gives the protein CASSPDRVGVRNTEAFF. The whole variable domain, remainder taken from reference TRBV7-2 and TRBJ1-1, is GAGVSQSPSNKVTEKGKDVELRCDPISGHTALYWYRQSLGQGLEFLIYFQGNSAPDKSGLPSDRFSAERTGGSVSTLTIQRTQQEDSAVYLCASSPDRVGVRNTEAFFGQGTRLTVV.

V is TRBV19 and J is TRBJ2-7; the match to TRBD1 covers 9 bases. Trimming cost V 10 bases and J 6 bases; bases outside gene matches: 16. CDR1 and CDR2 (germline): LNHDA, SQIVND (reference sequence). This CDR3 spans 15 amino acids. The CDR3, as DNA: TGTGCCACCCGCTCAGAGGACAGGGGACTCTCCGAGCAGTACTTC. Its protein is CATRSEDRGLSEQYF. The entire variable domain, with the rest obtained from reference TRBV19 and TRBJ2-7, is as follows: DGGITQSPKYLFRKEGQNVTLSCEQNLNHDAMYWYRQDPGQGLRLIYYSQIVNDFQKGDIAEGYSVSREKKESFPLTVTSAQKNPTAFYLCATRSEDRGLSEQYFGPGTRLTVT.

The rearrangement links TRBV7-9 to TRBJ1-6; 9 bases map to TRBD1. The CDR3 has 17 amino acids. CDR1 SEHNR and CDR2 FQNEAQ come from the germline V gene (reference sequence). With V trimmed by 5 bases and J by 4 bases, 9 bases remained unmatched. DNA of the CDR3: TGTGCCAGCAGCCTGACCGGGACAGGGACTTATAATTCACCCCTCCACTTT. Encoded protein: CASSLTGTGTYNSPLHF.

Written as DNA, the CDR3 is TGTGCCAGCAGTGGCAGGGACAGGGGCCGACTAGCGGGAGTTCATGAGCAGTTCTTC. Translating it yields CASSGRDRGRLAGVHEQFF. The chain carries TRBV27 and TRBJ2-1, with 12 bases fitting TRBD2. Germline values: CDR1 MNHEY, CDR2 SMNVEV (reference sequence). The junction had 19 bases not matched to a gene; V was cut back by 5 bases and J by 8 bases. This CDR3 has 19 amino acids.

The chain employs TRBV7-2 and TRBJ2-2, with D perhaps matching TRBD2 (6 bases). Trimming took off 5 bases at V and 7 bases at J, with 17 bases between the two ends. Germline V gives CDR1 SGHTA, CDR2 FQGNSA. The CDR3 is 15 amino acids. The CDR3 here is CASSPQPSRGGELFF. CDR3 DNA: TGTGCCAGCAGCCCCCAACCCTCGCGGGGCGGGGAGCTGTTTTTT.

The rearrangement links TRBV5-4 to TRBJ2-3; 12 nucleotides align to TRBD2. Germline loops: CDR1 SGHNT, CDR2 YYREEE (reference sequence). Trimming took 9 bases from V and 7 from J; bases not matched to a gene: 9. The length of the CDR3 is 14 residues. This CDR3 is CATILAGGLYTQYF. The CDR3 region has the DNA TGTGCCACCATTCTAGCGGGGGGGCTATATACGCAGTATTTT.

This chain joins TRBV19 and TRBJ2-7; no clear D. The germline V gene encodes CDR1 LNHDA and CDR2 SQIVND (reference sequence). Between the trimmed V and J ends, which lost 10 bases and 6 bases, there was a span of 7 bases. The CDR3 covers 9 residues. CDR3 sequence reads: CATPPEQYF. In DNA, the CDR3 is TGTGCCACCCCTCCCGAGCAGTACTTC.